Here is one T cell receptor beta chain with its context. What it recognizes is unknown. This sample stems from a study of cytomegalovirus exposure and HLA in healthy donors. Overall study results and limits: Many donors carried some public TCRs, although rarity characterized most TCR sequences. Researchers reported that a few CMV-associated chains were confirmed in vitro as CMV antigen-specific. Cytomegalovirus-associated status was assigned to 164 TCR beta chains.

Clones were read by immunoSEQ multiplex PCR, and TCRdb kept only the in-frame ones, dropping some. Of fewer than 200,000 clones in the sample, roughly 85% are singletons; the top ten hold roughly 15%. V was clipped by 5 bases and J by 8 bases, with 18 bases between them. This CDR3 comprises 14 residues. The germline V gene has CDR1 LNHDA and CDR2 SQIVND (reference sequence). Donors were drawn from the roughly 120-subject validation cohort, separate from the roughly 670-subject first cohort. The specimen sequenced was PBMCs. This receptor was taken from a young man in good health and CMV-seropositive. V is TRBV19 and J is TRBJ1-2; D is perhaps TRBD1 (6 bases). The CDR3 is CASSFIQGIYGYTF. In nucleotides, the CDR3 is TGTGCCAGTAGTTTCATTCAGGGGATTTACGGCTACACCTTC.